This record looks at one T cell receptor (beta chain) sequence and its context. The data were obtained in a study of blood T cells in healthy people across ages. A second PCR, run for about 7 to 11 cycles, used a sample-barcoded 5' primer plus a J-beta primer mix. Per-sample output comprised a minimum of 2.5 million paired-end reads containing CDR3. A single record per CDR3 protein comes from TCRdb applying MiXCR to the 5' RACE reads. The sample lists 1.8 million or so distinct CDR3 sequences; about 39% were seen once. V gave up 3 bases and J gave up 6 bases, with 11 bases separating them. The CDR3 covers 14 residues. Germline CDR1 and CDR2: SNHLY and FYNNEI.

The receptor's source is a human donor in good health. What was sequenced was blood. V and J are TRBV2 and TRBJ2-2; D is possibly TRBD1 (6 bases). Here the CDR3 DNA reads TGTGCCAGCAGTGACTACGGGACATCCGGGGAGCTGTTTTTT. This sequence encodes CASSDYGTSGELFF.